These 19 T cell receptor beta chains share one sample of origin, sequenced in a study of CD8+ T cells in alopecia areata. Extraction of RNA preceded its reverse transcription into cDNA, which served as the sequencing template. Here immunoSEQ multiplex PCR was the method, and the copy in TCRdb shows in-frame clones only, minus some. The repertoire holds 200,000 to 250,000 clones, with 57% as singletons. Specimen: CD4+ T cells sorted from blood, collected at week 0. The receptors derive from a human donor with alopecia areata.

This sequence joins TRBV7-3 and TRBJ2-3; no firm D call. The V and J ends lost 2 bases and 0 bases respectively, with 15 bases between them. Germline CDR1 SGHTA, CDR2 FQGTGA. The CDR3 extends over 17 amino acids. Here the CDR3 DNA reads TGTGCCAGCAGCTTAGGTAGAACCGACGCTAGCACAGATACGCAGTATTTT. Residues: CASSLGRTDASTDTQYF.

As regards this clone: One end of the junction is discordant with germline, which a read error may explain. The chain employs TRBV7-9 and TRBJ2-7; D call uncertain. Germline V gene lookup returns CDR1 SEHNR and CDR2 FQNEAQ (reference sequence). The CDR3 sequence is 11 residues long. The CDR3 reads CASSSDTVGMF. The CDR3 bases are TGTGCCAGCAGCTCCGACACCGTGGGTATGTTC.

In this sample, this clone turned up a few times. The V and J genes are TRBV4-1 and TRBJ2-1; TRBD2 agrees at 9 bases. Germline-derived CDR1 and CDR2 are MGHRA and YSYEKL. This CDR3 comprises 18 residues. Trimming took 0 bases from V and 7 from J; bases not matched to a gene: 13. As DNA, the CDR3 is TGCGCCAGCAGCCAAGATGGAGTGGGCGGGAGGGCCGGGAATGAGCAGTTCTTC. The encoded protein is CASSQDGVGGRAGNEQFF.

V usage is TRBV14 and J usage is TRBJ2-2; D not resolved. V lost 3 bases to trimming and J lost 4 bases, with 9 bases between them. This CDR3 is 14 amino acids long. CDR1 is SGHDN and CDR2 is FVKESK in the germline V gene. The CDR3 spells CASSHSTFTGELFF. CDR3 in DNA: TGTGCCAGCAGCCATTCAACCTTCACCGGGGAGCTGTTTTTT.

This clone was counted a few times. The V and J genes are TRBV5-6 and TRBJ2-5, with D perhaps TRBD2 (6 bases). The CDR3 covers 15 residues. V shed 4 bases and J shed 5 bases, with 18 bases lying between them. From germline, CDR1 is SGHDT and CDR2 YYEEEE. The CDR3, as DNA: TGTGCCAGCAGCCCCCCGGTGCGGGGCCGGGAGACCCAGTACTTC. It yields the protein CASSPPVRGRETQYF.

This clone has a handful of counts. The chain uses TRBV5-1 and TRBJ2-2; TRBD2 agrees at 10 bases. CDR1 and CDR2 from the germline V gene are SGHRS and YFSETQ. The CDR3 contains 16 residues. J gave up 6 bases and V 3 bases, and 8 bases lay outside the gene matches. CDR3 residues: CASSWAGLASAGELFF. CDR3 DNA sequence: TGCGCCAGCAGCTGGGCGGGACTAGCGTCAGCCGGGGAGCTGTTTTTT. Full variable domain (remainder filled in from reference TRBV5-1 and TRBJ2-2): KAGVTQTPRYLIKTRGQQVTLSCSPISGHRSVSWYQQTPGQGLQFLFEYFSETQRNKGNFPGRFSGRQFSNSRSEMNVSTLELGDSALYLCASSWAGLASAGELFFGEGSRLTVL.

The table lists this clone with a few counts. The chain links TRBV6-6 to TRBJ1-5; TRBD1 might be the D (5 bases). V was trimmed by 5 bases and J by 2 bases, leaving 16 bases between them. This CDR3 has 16 residues. CDR1 is MNHNY, CDR2 SVGAGI, per germline (reference sequence). CDR3 nucleotides: TGTGCCAGCAGTAAGGCCCGGGAAGGGGGCAATCAGCCCCAGCATTTT. Its protein product is CASSKAREGGNQPQHF.

The sample holds one count of this clone. V usage is TRBV4-2 and J usage is TRBJ2-7; possibly TRBD1 for D (6 bases). The V end was cut by 2 bases, the J end by 6 bases, with 8 bases between. CDR3 length: 12 amino acids. Germline V lookup: CDR1 LGHNA, CDR2 YNFKEQ. The DNA for the CDR3 is TGTGCCAGCAGCCAACTAGGGGGCGAGCAGTACTTC. Protein: CASSQLGGEQYF.

The chain recombines TRBV4-2 with TRBJ1-4; no definite D call. The CDR3 extends over 14 amino acids. Deletions cut 3 bases from V and 4 bases from J, with 9 bases between. CDR1 is LGHNA, CDR2 YNFKEQ, per germline. The chain's CDR3 is CASSQTGFNEKLFF. In DNA, the CDR3 is TGTGCCAGCAGCCAGACCGGATTTAATGAAAAACTGTTTTTT.

The chain joins TRBV30 to TRBJ2-1; 14 nucleotides match TRBD2. Germline V gene data show CDR1 as GTSNPN and CDR2 as SVGIG (reference sequence). The V segment lost 1 base and the J segment 9 bases; nucleotides outside the gene matches: 8. CDR3 length: 16 residues. This chain's CDR3 is CAWSGKGLAGVGEQFF. Here the CDR3 DNA reads TGTGCCTGGAGTGGAAAGGGACTAGCGGGAGTGGGTGAGCAGTTCTTC.

The genes are TRBV29-1 and TRBJ2-1, with TRBD2 matching 10 bases. The J segment lost 10 bases and the V segment lost 2 bases, leaving 8 bases of the junction unmatched. This CDR3 spans 14 amino acids. CDR1 is SQVTM and CDR2 is ANQGSEA in the germline V gene. The CDR3 here is CSVERIAGGWEQFF. CDR3 DNA sequence: TGCAGCGTTGAAAGGATAGCGGGGGGTTGGGAGCAGTTCTTC.

This clone was seen ten or more times. The chain combines TRBV11-2 with TRBJ2-3, with TRBD2 identical over 11 bases. Germline CDR1 SGHAT, CDR2 FQNNGV. With V trimmed by 2 bases and J by 14 bases, 6 bases remained unmatched. The CDR3 totals 13 residues. CDR3 in amino acids: CASSLPSGGPLYF. For the CDR3, the DNA is TGTGCCAGCAGCTTACCTAGCGGGGGGCCCCTGTATTTT.

The V gene is TRBV30, the J gene TRBJ2-7; 10 nucleotides align to TRBD2. The CDR3 is 15 amino acids. CDR1 is GTSNPN and CDR2 is SVGIG in the germline V gene (reference sequence). The junction had 14 bases not matched to a gene; V was cut back by 4 bases and J by 8 bases. Here the CDR3 reads CAWNYPSGSIHKQYF. CDR3 DNA: TGTGCCTGGAACTACCCTAGCGGGAGTATTCACAAGCAGTACTTC.

This clone was observed a handful of times. The V and J genes are TRBV29-1 and TRBJ1-1, with a possible D match to TRBD1 (6 bases). The CDR3 extends over 15 amino acids. Trimming shortened V by 8 bases and J by 1 base, and 20 bases separated the two germline ends. Per the germline V gene, CDR1 is SQVTM and CDR2 is ANQGSEA. The CDR3 nucleotides read TGCAGCCTAGTTGATCAGGGGAGAGGGAACACTGAAGCTTTCTTT. Residues: CSLVDQGRGNTEAFF.

The rearrangement uses TRBV5-1 and TRBJ2-2, with a possible D match to TRBD2 (6 bases). V gave up 6 bases and J gave up 2 bases, with 11 bases separating them. Germline CDR1 and CDR2: SGHRS and YFSETQ. This CDR3 region has 14 residues. The CDR3 here is CASKVGGNTGELFF. The CDR3 DNA is TGCGCCAGCAAGGTCGGGGGAAACACCGGGGAGCTGTTTTTT.

The genes are TRBV11-2 and TRBJ2-2; D might be TRBD1 (5 bases). This CDR3 spans 14 amino acids. V shed 3 bases and J shed 4 bases, with 9 bases lying between them. The germline CDR1 and CDR2 sequences are SGHAT and FQNNGV. CDR3 region: CASSLSQGTGELFF. The CDR3 nucleotides are TGTGCCAGCAGCTTGAGTCAGGGCACCGGGGAGCTGTTTTTT.

V and J are TRBV27 and TRBJ1-5; 7 positions match TRBD1. The trim removed 6 bases at V and 0 bases at J, leaving 8 bases unmatched. The CDR3 length is 16 residues. CDR1 is MNHEY and CDR2 is SMNVEV in the germline V gene (reference sequence). CDR3 region: CASSPDRRISNQPQHF. The CDR3 DNA follows: TGTGCCAGCAGCCCGGACAGGCGTATTAGCAATCAGCCCCAGCATTTT.

V gene TRBV19 combines with J gene TRBJ1-2; D is ambiguous. Germline CDR1 is LNHDA and CDR2 is SQIVND (reference sequence). The CDR3 length is 14 residues. V lost 8 bases and J 7 bases, leaving 20 bases between the germline ends. The CDR3 reads CASFSLHSAPGYTF. CDR3 coding DNA: TGTGCCAGTTTTTCCCTACACTCCGCCCCTGGCTACACCTTC.

J is TRBJ2-1 and V is TRBV7-2; D unresolved. CDR3 length: 14 residues. CDR1 SGHTA and CDR2 FQGNSA come from the germline V gene. Trimming cost V 5 bases and J 2 bases, with 10 bases left between them. CDR3: CASSPGWAYNEQFF. The CDR3 region has the DNA TGTGCCAGCAGCCCGGGCTGGGCCTACAATGAGCAGTTCTTC. Supplemented by reference TRBV7-2 and TRBJ2-1, the full variable domain reads GAGVSQSPSNKVTEKGKDVELRCDPISGHTALYWYRQSLGQGLEFLIYFQGNSAPDKSGLPSDRFSAERTGGSVSTLTIQRTQQEDSAVYLCASSPGWAYNEQFFGPGTRLTVL.